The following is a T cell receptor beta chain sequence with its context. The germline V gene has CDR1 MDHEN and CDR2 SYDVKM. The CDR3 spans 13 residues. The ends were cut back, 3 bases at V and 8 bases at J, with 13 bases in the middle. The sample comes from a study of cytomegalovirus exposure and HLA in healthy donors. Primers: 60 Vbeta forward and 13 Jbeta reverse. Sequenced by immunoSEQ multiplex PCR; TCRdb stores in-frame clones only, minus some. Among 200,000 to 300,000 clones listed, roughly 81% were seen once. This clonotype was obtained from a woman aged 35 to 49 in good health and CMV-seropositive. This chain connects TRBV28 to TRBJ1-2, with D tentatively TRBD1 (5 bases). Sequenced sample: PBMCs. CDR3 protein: CASSLRVGVGYTF. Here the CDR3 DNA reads TGTGCCAGCAGTTTGCGCGTAGGGGTAGGCTACACCTTC.